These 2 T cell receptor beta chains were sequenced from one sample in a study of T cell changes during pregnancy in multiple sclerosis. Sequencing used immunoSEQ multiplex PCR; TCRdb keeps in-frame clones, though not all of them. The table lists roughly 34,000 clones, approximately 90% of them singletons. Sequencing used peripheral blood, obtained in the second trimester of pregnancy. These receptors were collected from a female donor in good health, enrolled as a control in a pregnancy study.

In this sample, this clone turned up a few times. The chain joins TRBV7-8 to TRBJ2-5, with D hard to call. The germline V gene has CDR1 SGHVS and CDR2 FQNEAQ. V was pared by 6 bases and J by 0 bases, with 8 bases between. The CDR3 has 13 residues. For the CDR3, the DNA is TGTGCCAGCAGTCCTTATAACCAAGAGACCCAGTACTTC. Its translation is CASSPYNQETQYF. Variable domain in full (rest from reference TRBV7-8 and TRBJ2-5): GAGVSQSPRYKVAKRGQDVALRCDPISGHVSLFWYQQALGQGPEFLTYFQNEAQLDKSGLPSDRFFAERPEGSVSTLKIQRTQQEDSAVYLCASSPYNQETQYFGPGTRLLVL.

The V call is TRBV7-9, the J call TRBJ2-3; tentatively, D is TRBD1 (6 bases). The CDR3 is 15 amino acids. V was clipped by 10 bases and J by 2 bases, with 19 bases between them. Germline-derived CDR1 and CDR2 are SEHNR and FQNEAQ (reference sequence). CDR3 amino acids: CATGHNRALTDTQYF. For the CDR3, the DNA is TGTGCCACCGGACATAACAGGGCCCTCACAGATACGCAGTATTTT.